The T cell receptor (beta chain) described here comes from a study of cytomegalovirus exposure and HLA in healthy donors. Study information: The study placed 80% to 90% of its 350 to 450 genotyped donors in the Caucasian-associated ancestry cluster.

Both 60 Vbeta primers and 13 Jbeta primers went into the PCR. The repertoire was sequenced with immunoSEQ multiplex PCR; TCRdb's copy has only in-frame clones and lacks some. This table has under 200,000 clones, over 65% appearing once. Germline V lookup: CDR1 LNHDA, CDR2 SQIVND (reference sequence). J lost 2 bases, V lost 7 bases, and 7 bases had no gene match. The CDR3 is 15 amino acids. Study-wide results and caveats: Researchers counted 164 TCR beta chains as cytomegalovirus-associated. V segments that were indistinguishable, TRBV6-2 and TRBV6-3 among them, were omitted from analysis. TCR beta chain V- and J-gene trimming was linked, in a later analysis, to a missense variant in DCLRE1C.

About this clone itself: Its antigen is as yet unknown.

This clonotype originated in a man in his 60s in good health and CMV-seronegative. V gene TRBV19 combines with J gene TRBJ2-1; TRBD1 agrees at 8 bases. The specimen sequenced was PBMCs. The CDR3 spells CASTIGQGPYNEQFF. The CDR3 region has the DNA TGTGCCAGTACCATCGGACAGGGACCCTACAATGAGCAGTTCTTC.